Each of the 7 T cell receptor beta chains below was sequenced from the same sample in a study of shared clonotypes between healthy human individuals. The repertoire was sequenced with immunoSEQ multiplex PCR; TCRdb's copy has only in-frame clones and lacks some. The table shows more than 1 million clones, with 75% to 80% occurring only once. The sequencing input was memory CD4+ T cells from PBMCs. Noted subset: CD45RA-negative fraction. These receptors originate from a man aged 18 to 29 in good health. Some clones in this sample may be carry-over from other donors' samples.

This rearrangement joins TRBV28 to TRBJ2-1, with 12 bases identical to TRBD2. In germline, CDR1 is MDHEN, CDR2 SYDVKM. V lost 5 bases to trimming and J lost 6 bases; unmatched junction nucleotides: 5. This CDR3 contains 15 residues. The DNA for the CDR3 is TGTGCCAGCAGTGTAGGGGGACTAGCGGGCAATGAGCAGTTCTTC. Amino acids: CASSVGGLAGNEQFF. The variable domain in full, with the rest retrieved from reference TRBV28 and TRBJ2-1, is DVKVTQSSRYLVKRTGEKVFLECVQDMDHENMFWYRQDPGLGLRLIYFSYDVKMKEKGDIPEGYSVSREKKERFSLILESASTNQTSMYLCASSVGGLAGNEQFFGPGTRLTVL.

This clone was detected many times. CDR3 residues: CASSFSRGSSEKLFF. In DNA, the CDR3 is TGTGCCAGCAGTTTTTCTCGGGGAAGTAGTGAAAAACTGTTTTTT. The rearrangement joins TRBV28 to TRBJ1-4; D gene unclear. Trimming removed 3 bases from V and 7 bases from J, with 15 bases in between. The CDR3 has 15 residues. CDR1 and CDR2 (germline): MDHEN, SYDVKM.

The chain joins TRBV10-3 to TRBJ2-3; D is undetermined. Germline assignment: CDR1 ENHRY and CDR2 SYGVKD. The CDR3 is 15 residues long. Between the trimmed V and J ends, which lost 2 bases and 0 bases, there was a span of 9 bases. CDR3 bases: TGTGCCATCAGTGAGAGTCCCGCTAGCACAGATACGCAGTATTTT. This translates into CAISESPASTDTQYF.

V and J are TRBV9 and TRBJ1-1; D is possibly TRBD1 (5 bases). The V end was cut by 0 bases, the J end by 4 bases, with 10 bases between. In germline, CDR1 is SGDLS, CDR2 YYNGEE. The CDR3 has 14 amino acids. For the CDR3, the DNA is TGTGCCAGCAGCGTAGCGGGGGTGAGCACTGAAGCTTTCTTT. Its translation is CASSVAGVSTEAFF.

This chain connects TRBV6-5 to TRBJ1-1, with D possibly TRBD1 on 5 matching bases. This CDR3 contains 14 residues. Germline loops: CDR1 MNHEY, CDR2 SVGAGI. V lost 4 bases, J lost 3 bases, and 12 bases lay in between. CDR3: CASSSRVDDTEAFF. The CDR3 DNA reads TGTGCCAGCAGTTCCAGGGTGGACGACACTGAAGCTTTCTTT.

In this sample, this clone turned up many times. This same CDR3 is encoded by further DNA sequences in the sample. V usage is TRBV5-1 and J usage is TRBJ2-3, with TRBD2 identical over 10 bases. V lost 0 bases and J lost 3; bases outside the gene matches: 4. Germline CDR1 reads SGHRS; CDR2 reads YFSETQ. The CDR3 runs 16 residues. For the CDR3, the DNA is TGCGCCAGCAGCTTGGGAGCGGGAGGGTCGACAGATACGCAGTATTTT. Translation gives CASSLGAGGSTDTQYF.

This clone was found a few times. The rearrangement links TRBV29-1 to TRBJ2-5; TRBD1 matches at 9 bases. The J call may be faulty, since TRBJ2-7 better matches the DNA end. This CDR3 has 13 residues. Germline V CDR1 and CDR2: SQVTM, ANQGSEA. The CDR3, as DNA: TGCAGCGTTTGGTCGGGACAGGGCTACGAGCAGTACTTC. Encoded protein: CSVWSGQGYEQYF.